The 9 T cell receptor beta chains below all came from one sample that was sequenced in a study of T cells in Graves' hyperthyroidism and ophthalmopathy. TCR beta CDR3 regions were amplified from RNA transcripts. The study used the HTBI primer set for a first-round RT-PCR of the TCR CDR3. Each CDR3 protein gets one entry after TCRdb re-called the multiplex PCR reads with MiXCR. The sample shows under 400,000 distinct CDR3 sequences, roughly 23% of them seen only once. The sequencing sample was made of blood. The source of these receptors is a woman aged 50 to 65 with Graves' hyperthyroidism.

This clonotype was counted only a few times. This sequence joins TRBV30 and TRBJ2-7; 7 nucleotides align to TRBD1. This CDR3 spans 13 amino acids. Germline V gives CDR1 GTSNPN, CDR2 SVGIG (reference sequence). Germline trimming cut 5 bases from V and 5 bases from J; bases unmatched to any gene: 9. In DNA form, the CDR3 reads TGTGCCTGGGACAGGGCCCGCGACGACGAGCAGTACTTC. Translating it yields CAWDRARDDEQYF.

This rearrangement joins TRBV28 to TRBJ2-1; TRBD1 agrees at 7 bases. CDR1 MDHEN and CDR2 SYDVKM come from the germline V gene. V lost 6 bases to trimming and J lost 6 bases; unmatched junction nucleotides: 5. The CDR3 runs 13 residues. The chain's CDR3 is CASRDRLGNEQFF. CDR3 sequence (DNA): TGTGCCAGCAGGGACAGGCTAGGCAATGAGCAGTTCTTC. The variable domain in full, completed from reference TRBV28 and TRBJ2-1, reads DVKVTQSSRYLVKRTGEKVFLECVQDMDHENMFWYRQDPGLGLRLIYFSYDVKMKEKGDIPEGYSVSREKKERFSLILESASTNQTSMYLCASRDRLGNEQFFGPGTRLTVL.

This clonotype was seen many times. The chain joins TRBV28 to TRBJ1-1; 8 nucleotides match TRBD1. The V and J ends lost 3 bases and 12 bases, in that order; junction bases with no gene match: 9. The CDR3 runs to 13 residues. Germline CDR1 reads MDHEN; CDR2 reads SYDVKM. CDR3 nucleotides: TGTGCCAGCAGTTTTAGGGACAGGCAACCCCCTTTCTTT. This encodes CASSFRDRQPPFF.

A word on this clonotype: A much larger clonotype is one base distant, so this may be a read error. The CDR3 spells CASSLTDQGAQFF. The CDR3 DNA follows: TGTGCCAGCAGTTTAACAGATCAGGGGGCCCAGTTCTTC. This chain joins TRBV27 and TRBJ2-1; 8 positions match TRBD1. CDR3 length: 13 amino acids. V shed 2 bases and J 13 bases; nucleotides not matched to a gene: 7. Germline V gene lookup returns CDR1 MNHEY and CDR2 SMNVEV (reference sequence).

This clonotype was observed at least ten times. J is TRBJ1-6 and V is TRBV20-1; 8 bases are shared with TRBD1. Germline V gene lookup returns CDR1 DFQATT and CDR2 SNEGSKA (reference sequence). The CDR3 is 15 amino acids. V was clipped by 7 bases and J by 7 bases; unmatched bases: 12. The CDR3 reads CSVGQGRAFNSPLHF. CDR3 bases: TGCAGTGTCGGACAGGGAAGGGCATTCAATTCACCCCTCCACTTT.

This clonotype was seen more than once but under ten times. V usage is TRBV6-1 and J usage is TRBJ2-7; 9 nucleotides agree with TRBD1. The CDR3 runs 16 residues. J lost 6 bases, V lost 5 bases, and 14 bases had no gene match. The germline V gene has CDR1 MNHNS and CDR2 SASEGT. CDR3 region: CASSSTGGALSVEQYF. CDR3 bases: TGTGCCAGCAGTTCCACAGGGGGCGCTTTATCCGTCGAGCAGTACTTC.

As for this clonotype: An end of the junction differs from the germline gene, which may be a read error. The V gene is TRBV4-1, the J gene TRBJ2-7, with 13 bases that match TRBD2. Germline CDR1 is MGHRA and CDR2 is YSYEKL. The CDR3 is made up of 16 amino acids. The CDR3 sequence: CASSQGTSGRMREQHF. CDR3 coding DNA: TGCGCCAGCAGCCAAGGGACTAGCGGGAGAATGCGGGAGCAGCACTTC.

This clonotype was detected ten times or more. This chain uses TRBV18 with TRBJ2-3, with 7 bases identical to TRBD2. The CDR3 extends over 14 amino acids. The V gene end was trimmed by 3 bases and the J gene end by 2 bases; junction bases not matched to a gene: 2. Germline loops: CDR1 KGHSH, CDR2 LQKENI. CDR3 loop: CASSPRDYTDTQYF. DNA for the CDR3: TGTGCCAGCTCACCGCGGGACTACACAGATACGCAGTATTTT.

V usage is TRBV2 and J usage is TRBJ1-5, with 7 bases identical to TRBD1. Per germline, CDR1 SNHLY and CDR2 FYNNEI. CDR3 size: 15 residues. Losses at the gene ends were 5 bases for V and 2 bases for J; bases not matched to a gene: 6. For the CDR3, the DNA is TGTGCCAGCAGTTTCAGGGGGGCTGGCAATCAGCCCCAGCATTTT. Translated, it gives CASSFRGAGNQPQHF.